This T cell receptor (beta chain) was captured by sequencing in a study of blood T cell repertoires in COVID-19. Study information: Acute and convalescent COVID-19 samples came from the United States, Italy and Spain. The cDNA or gDNA used as material had been derived from T cells, B-cell-depleted T cells, or PBMCs.

Germline loops: CDR1 SQVTM, CDR2 ANQGSEA. J was trimmed by 2 bases and V by 4 bases; bases with no gene match: 12. The CDR3 contains 18 residues. Authors' data handling: Estimates of nucleated cell counts were drawn from the amplification of reference gene primers. Generated by immunoSEQ multiplex PCR, the TCRdb table keeps only in-frame clones and is missing some. D and trimming were read from the DNA, whereas the V and J calls and clone size are those reported in that table. The sample lists about 160,000 clones, about 93% occurring once. The clonotype comes from a woman in her forties or fifties with acute or convalescent COVID-19. The sequencing sample was made of peripheral blood. This chain uses TRBV29-1 with TRBJ1-4; 11 bases align to TRBD1. For the CDR3, the DNA is TGCAGCGTTGGGTATGGGGGACAGGGGGTATCGACTAATGAAAAACTGTTTTTT. Protein: CSVGYGGQGVSTNEKLFF. The full variable domain, with the rest looked up from reference TRBV29-1 and TRBJ1-4, is SAVISQKPSRDICQRGTSLTIQCQVDSQVTMMFWYRQQPGQSLTLIATANQGSEATYESGFVIDKFPISRPNLTFSTLTVSNMSPEDSSIYLCSVGYGGQGVSTNEKLFFGSGTQLSVL.